This T cell receptor (beta chain) was captured in a study of T cell repertoires in cytomegalovirus infection (dated by TCRdb to the late 2010s). Some background on the complete study: The peptide stimulations were aimed at well-studied HLA-B-restricted epitopes as well as recently identified HLA-C-restricted CMV epitopes, whose presentation resists viral immunomodulation. Donor HLA type was relevant to the analysis, as public TCR beta signatures indicated carriage of CMV infection together with the matching HLA type. The paper as a whole reports these results and caveats: The ex vivo response was dominated by HLA-C-restricted CMV-specific TCR beta clonotypes, which also provided the single most frequent clonotype in two of eight donors. In both this cohort and an independent approximately 350-donor cohort, the cumulative frequency of public TCR beta family members distinguished carriers of CMV infection plus the relevant HLA type.

The sequencer listed for this sample is Illumina HiSeq 1500. TCRdb trimmed public reads at Q25 via fastp, called clones via MiXCR and kept in-frame beta chains. Records with the same CDR3 protein are collapsed into one entry carrying the most frequent genes and DNA. The table for this sample lists hundreds of thousands of distinct CDR3 sequences; around 30% of them were counted only once. The ten largest make up 11% to 15% of the sample. Based on the germline V gene (reference sequence), the CDR1 and CDR2 sequences are LNHDA and SQIVND. V lost 10 bases and J lost 4 bases, and the count of bases not matched to a germline gene is 13. Counted from cysteine to phenylalanine, this CDR3 has 16 amino acids. The sequence is cut down to CDR3 DNA, 48 bases in frame from base 1. The treatment or condition label on this specimen signifies: in vitro stimulation with specific CMV peptide epitopes to enrich CMV-specific T cells.

Turning to this clonotype: This receptor's antigen is unknown. The sample holds no much larger clone one base away, and base qualities are not on file.

The sequence derives from a human donor in good health (CMV status not recorded). Some clones in this sample may be carry-over from other donors' samples. Here the sequenced sample was cultured CD8+ T cells from PBMCs, taken from culture after CMV antigen stimulation. Rearrangement joined TRBV19 to TRBJ1-5; the junction holds 10 bases that match TRBD1. The DNA sequence is as follows: TGTGCCACCAATCCCTTGAGGGACAGGGGTAATCAGCCCCAGCATTTT. This codes for CATNPLRDRGNQPQHF.